This paragraph reports one T cell receptor (beta chain). Its specificity is unknown. The germline and genes are mouse ones. The CDR3 extends 1 residue past the end of the read, so its final part is completed from the germline J gene. The sample belongs to a study of tissue T cells after allogeneic stem cell transplantation. Germline V lookup: CDR1 KGHPV, CDR2 FQNQEV (reference sequence). Deletions cut 4 bases from V and 0 bases from J, with 3 bases between. The CDR3 consists of 12 residues. Study results and limitations: TCR repertoires tracked anatomic similarity, regardless of disease or transplant status.

Clones were sequenced by immunoSEQ multiplex PCR, and TCRdb holds only the in-frame ones, with some missing. The sample has roughly 4,000 clones; roughly half are singletons. Time point indicated: mouse harvest day 7 after allogeneic transplant. Mouse grafts combined 10^7 T-cell-depleted bone marrow cells with 10^6 splenic CD5+ T cells. This mouse GVHD model was MHC-mismatched B6 to BALB/c, profiled day 7 or 14. The clonotype was recovered from a female BALB/c mouse given C57BL/6 T cells with graft-versus-host disease after an allogeneic hematopoietic cell transplant. The sample taken for sequencing was lymph node tissue. The chain employs TRBV26 and TRBJ1-1; no clear D. The CDR3 DNA, read in part, is TGTGCCAGCAGTCATCAGAACACAGAAGTCTTC. Translation: CASSHQNTEVF. The full CDR3 is CASSHQNTEVFF.